A single sample is the source of the 18 T cell receptor beta chains below, sequenced in a study of human T cells and chemical hapten exposure. The time point denotes: patch test 1, 2 weeks after DPC sensitization. Treatment in this sample: therapeutic diphenylcyclopropenone sensitization with weekly scalp DPC. TCRdb processed the RACE reads anew with MiXCR; each CDR3 protein has one entry. The sample shows tens of thousands of distinct CDR3 sequences, 7% to 8% of them seen only once. The sample consisted of whole blood, taken in connection with sensitization to the hapten diphenylcyclopropenone (DPC). These receptors all come from a woman aged 30 to 39 with alopecia areata. Some clones in this sample may be carry-over from other donors' samples.

The rearrangement uses TRBV6-1 and TRBJ1-2; the D is unclear. The germline V and J ends were trimmed by 7 bases and 2 bases, with 14 bases remaining between them. CDR1 and CDR2 (germline): MNHNS, SASEGT. The CDR3 runs 14 residues. The CDR3 here is CASTPRAWNYGYTF. CDR3 sequence (DNA): TGTGCCAGCACCCCCAGAGCGTGGAACTATGGCTACACCTTC.

This clonotype showed up many times. The V call is TRBV5-1, the J call TRBJ2-3; D assignment may be TRBD1 or TRBD2 (5 bases each). The CDR3 covers 15 residues. The germline V and J ends were trimmed by 4 bases and 6 bases, with 18 bases remaining between them. Germline CDR1 SGHRS, CDR2 YFSETQ. Here the CDR3 DNA reads TGCGCCAGCAGCCGGGGTGGGGGTCGCGAGGATACGCAGTATTTT. Its translation: CASSRGGGREDTQYF.

The CDR3 spells CAWSLGQGSYGYTF. CDR3 bases: TGTGCCTGGAGCCTCGGACAGGGCAGCTATGGCTACACCTTC. The rearrangement uses TRBV30 and TRBJ1-2; TRBD1 aligns across 8 bases. The CDR3 runs 14 residues. Per the germline V gene, CDR1 is GTSNPN and CDR2 is SVGIG (reference sequence). V dropped 3 bases and J dropped 4; count of bases not matched to a gene: 7.

There are many counts of this clonotype. This chain joins TRBV20-1 and TRBJ1-1; the match to TRBD1 covers 7 bases. The CDR3 totals 12 residues. CDR1 is DFQATT, CDR2 SNEGSKA, per germline (reference sequence). With V trimmed by 5 bases and J by 1 base, 1 base remained unmatched. CDR3 bases: TGCAGTGCTGGACAGGCGAACACTGAAGCTTTCTTT. This encodes CSAGQANTEAFF.

Only a few counts were recorded for this clonotype. The gene calls are TRBV12-3 or TRBV12-4 and TRBJ2-3; 8 positions agree with TRBD2. V shed 4 bases and J 4 bases; nucleotides not matched to a gene: 7. The CDR3 runs to 15 residues. The CDR3 region is CASSSSAGEADTQYF. The CDR3 DNA reads TGTGCCAGCAGTTCTTCAGCGGGAGAGGCAGATACGCAGTATTTT.

This clonotype has ten or more counts. Germline and junction disagree at one end, which may indicate a read error. The rearrangement uses TRBV29-1 and TRBJ2-1, with 7 bases identical to TRBD2. Germline V CDR1 and CDR2: SQVTM, ANQGSEA. This CDR3 has 10 amino acids. The CDR3 protein is CSVDWGGKFF. The CDR3 DNA is TGTAGCGTTGATTGGGGAGGGAAGTTCTTC.

This clonotype was seen many times. The genes are TRBV20-1 and TRBJ2-2, with 7 bases identical to TRBD2. This CDR3 has 14 amino acids. Germline CDR1 DFQATT, CDR2 SNEGSKA (reference sequence). With 4 bases clipped from V and 4 bases from J, the junction kept 6 bases outside the gene matches. CDR3 DNA: TGCAGTGCTATCAGCGGGGACCGCACCGGGGAGCTGTTTTTT. This translates into CSAISGDRTGELFF.

Comments on this clonotype: Just one base apart from a much larger clone, this may be a read error. The DNA is left out, because the CDR3 cannot be placed on it with certainty; the CDR3 is given as TCRdb lists it. The chain has TRBV6-1 and TRBJ1-6. The CDR3 numbers 15 amino acids, ends counted. CDR1 and CDR2 (germline): MNHNS, SASEGT. The CDR3 sequence: CASSERWGTGSPVHF.

V gene TRBV12-3 or TRBV12-4 combines with J gene TRBJ1-4; D gene ambiguous. CDR3 length: 15 amino acids. V shed 0 bases and J shed 2 bases, with 7 bases lying between them. The chain's CDR3 is CASSLAVGTNEKLFF. The CDR3 DNA follows: TGTGCCAGCAGTTTAGCGGTGGGCACTAATGAAAAACTGTTTTTT.

This clonotype was seen repeatedly, ten times or more. This chain uses TRBV30 with TRBJ2-1, with D uncertain. This CDR3 region has 14 residues. Trimming stripped 0 bases from V and 6 bases from J, with 12 bases between. Germline V gene lookup returns CDR1 GTSNPN and CDR2 SVGIG (reference sequence). The CDR3 DNA is TGTGCCTGGAGTGTACAAGGCCTTCGCAATGAGCAGTTCTTC. Translating it yields CAWSVQGLRNEQFF. Combining the CDR3 with reference TRBV30 and TRBJ2-1 gives the whole variable domain SQTIHQWPATLVQPVGSPLSLECTVEGTSNPNLYWYRQAAGRGLQLLFYSVGIGQISSEVPQNLSASRPQDRQFILSSKKLLLSDSGFYLCAWSVQGLRNEQFFGPGTRLTVL.

The table lists this clonotype with many counts. The chain carries TRBV12-3 or TRBV12-4 and TRBJ1-3; D call uncertain. This CDR3 spans 15 amino acids. Trimming stripped 3 bases from V and 0 bases from J, with 9 bases between. Here the CDR3 reads CASSLVQLSGNTIYF. CDR3 sequence (DNA): TGTGCCAGCAGTTTGGTACAGCTCTCTGGAAACACCATATATTTT.

V is TRBV2 and J is TRBJ1-4; 7 nucleotides align to TRBD1. V trimming: 6 bases; J trimming: 8 bases; junction bases outside the gene matches: 9. Germline V gene data show CDR1 as SNHLY and CDR2 as FYNNEI. The CDR3 runs to 14 residues. CDR3 in DNA: TGTGCCAGCAGACCAAGACAGGGAAACGAAAAACTGTTTTTT. This sequence encodes CASRPRQGNEKLFF.

Only a few counts were recorded for this clonotype. The chain couples TRBV5-1 to TRBJ1-6; 10 nucleotides align to TRBD1. The CDR3 totals 16 residues. Germline values: CDR1 SGHRS, CDR2 YFSETQ. Trimming at V came to 1 base and at J to 7 bases, leaving 5 bases not matched to a gene. In DNA, the CDR3 is TGCGCCAGCAGCTTGATGTCGGACAGGGGGAATTCACCCCTCCACTTT. This translates into CASSLMSDRGNSPLHF.

Written as DNA, the CDR3 is TGTGCCAGCTCACCTGGAGGGGAGTACGGTGAAAAACTGTTTTTT. Its translation: CASSPGGEYGEKLFF. The chain combines TRBV18 with TRBJ1-4; D might be TRBD1 (5 bases). CDR1 is KGHSH and CDR2 is LQKENI in the germline V gene. The CDR3 covers 15 residues. The V end lost 3 bases, the J end lost 7 bases, and 15 bases lay between the germline ends.

With respect to this clonotype: This clone may be a read error of a much larger clone one base away. The chain joins TRBV19 to TRBJ2-2, with D perhaps being TRBD1 or TRBD2 (5 bases each). CDR3 length: 16 residues. From germline, CDR1 is LNHDA and CDR2 SQIVND (reference sequence). For the CDR3, the DNA is TGTGCCAGTAGTATAGCCTTACAGGTTTATACCGGGGAGCTGTCTTTT. Translating gives CASSIALQVYTGELSF.

V gene TRBV5-1 combines with J gene TRBJ2-3, with 8 bases matching TRBD2. V shed 4 bases, J shed 5 bases, and the junction held 6 bases outside the gene matches. CDR1 is SGHRS, CDR2 YFSETQ, per germline. The CDR3 contains 14 residues. DNA of the CDR3: TGCGCCAGCAGCGCTAGCGGGCCTGGAGATACGCAGTATTTT. Amino acid sequence: CASSASGPGDTQYF. Together with reference TRBV5-1 and TRBJ2-3, the CDR3 gives the full variable domain: KAGVTQTPRYLIKTRGQQVTLSCSPISGHRSVSWYQQTPGQGLQFLFEYFSETQRNKGNFPGRFSGRQFSNSRSEMNVSTLELGDSALYLCASSASGPGDTQYFGPGTRLTVL.

There are a few counts of this clonotype. The chain recombines TRBV14 with TRBJ2-5; unclear D gene. Looked up from germline, CDR1 is SGHDN and CDR2 is FVKESK. CDR3 size: 14 residues. Trimming cost V 0 bases and J 10 bases, with 15 bases left between them. This CDR3 reads CASSQEVEGSGQYF. The CDR3 nucleotides are TGTGCCAGCAGCCAAGAGGTTGAAGGGTCGGGCCAGTACTTC. Full variable domain (rest looked up from reference TRBV14 and TRBJ2-5): EAGVTQFPSHSVIEKGQTVTLRCDPISGHDNLYWYRRVMGKEIKFLLHFVKESKQDESGMPNNRFLAERTGGTYSTLKVQPAELEDSGVYFCASSQEVEGSGQYFGPGTRLLVL.

This clonotype was counted between two and nine times. The J gene is TRBJ2-1, the V gene TRBV7-9; TRBD1 matches 9 bases. The CDR3 covers 12 residues. CDR1 is SEHNR, CDR2 FQNEAQ, per germline (reference sequence). Trimming cost V 1 base and J 15 bases; bases outside gene matches: 4. DNA for the CDR3: TGTGCCAGCAGCTTAGACAGGGGGCGCCGGTTCTTC. Amino acids: CASSLDRGRRFF.